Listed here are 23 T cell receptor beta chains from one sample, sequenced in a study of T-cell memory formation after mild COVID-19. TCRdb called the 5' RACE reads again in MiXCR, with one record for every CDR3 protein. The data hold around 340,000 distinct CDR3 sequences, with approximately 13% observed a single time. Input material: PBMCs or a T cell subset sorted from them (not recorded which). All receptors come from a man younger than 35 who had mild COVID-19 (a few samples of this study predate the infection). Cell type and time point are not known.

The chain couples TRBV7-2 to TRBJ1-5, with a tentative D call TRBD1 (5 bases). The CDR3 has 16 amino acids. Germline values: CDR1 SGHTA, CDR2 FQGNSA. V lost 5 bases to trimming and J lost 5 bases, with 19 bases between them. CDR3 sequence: CASSPVPGNIYQPQHF. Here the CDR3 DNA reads TGTGCCAGCAGCCCCGTCCCAGGGAACATCTATCAGCCCCAGCATTTT.

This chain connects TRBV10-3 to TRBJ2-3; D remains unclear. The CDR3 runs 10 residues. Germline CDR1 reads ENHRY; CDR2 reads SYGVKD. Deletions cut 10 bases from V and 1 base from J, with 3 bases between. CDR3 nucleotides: TGTGCCACCGGCACAGATACGCAGTATTTT. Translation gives CATGTDTQYF.

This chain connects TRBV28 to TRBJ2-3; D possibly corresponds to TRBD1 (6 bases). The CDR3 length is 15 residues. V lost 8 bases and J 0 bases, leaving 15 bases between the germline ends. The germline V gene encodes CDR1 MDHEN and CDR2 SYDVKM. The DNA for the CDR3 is TGTGCCAGCCCCCCGACAGGAGCTAGCACAGATACGCAGTATTTT. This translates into CASPPTGASTDTQYF.

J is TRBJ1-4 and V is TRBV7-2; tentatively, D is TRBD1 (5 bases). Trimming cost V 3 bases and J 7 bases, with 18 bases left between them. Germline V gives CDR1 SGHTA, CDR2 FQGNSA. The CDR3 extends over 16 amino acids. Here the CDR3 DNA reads TGTGCCAGCAGCTTCCTGGGGGTGGAGACTTCTGAAAAACTGTTTTTT. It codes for CASSFLGVETSEKLFF.

CDR3 in amino acids: CASSLSARGLDGYTF. The CDR3 DNA follows: TGTGCCAGCAGCTTAAGCGCGCGGGGGTTAGATGGCTACACCTTC. The chain employs TRBV7-9 and TRBJ1-2, with a tentative D call TRBD1 (5 bases). Trimming pared 2 bases from V and 6 bases from J, leaving 16 bases between. CDR1 is SEHNR and CDR2 is FQNEAQ in the germline V gene (reference sequence). The CDR3 runs to 15 residues.

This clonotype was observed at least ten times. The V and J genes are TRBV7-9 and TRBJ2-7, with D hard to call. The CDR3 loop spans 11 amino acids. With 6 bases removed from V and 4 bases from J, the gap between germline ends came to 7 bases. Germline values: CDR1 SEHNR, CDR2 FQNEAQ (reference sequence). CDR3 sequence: CASSNRYEQYF. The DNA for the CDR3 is TGTGCCAGCAGTAACCGTTACGAGCAGTACTTC.

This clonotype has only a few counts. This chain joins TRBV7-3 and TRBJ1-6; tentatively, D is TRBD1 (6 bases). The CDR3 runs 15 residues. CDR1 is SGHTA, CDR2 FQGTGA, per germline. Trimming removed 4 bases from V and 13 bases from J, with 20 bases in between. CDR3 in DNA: TGTGCCAGCAGCTCCCCGTCGGGGGGCCGCTTCCCCCTCCACTTT. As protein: CASSSPSGGRFPLHF.

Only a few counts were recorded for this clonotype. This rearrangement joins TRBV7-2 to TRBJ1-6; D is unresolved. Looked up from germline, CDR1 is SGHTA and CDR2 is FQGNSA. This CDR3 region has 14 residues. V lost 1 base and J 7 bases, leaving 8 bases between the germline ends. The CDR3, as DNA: TGTGCCAGCAGCTTAGTTGTGGTGAATTCACCCCTCCACTTT. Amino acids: CASSLVVVNSPLHF.

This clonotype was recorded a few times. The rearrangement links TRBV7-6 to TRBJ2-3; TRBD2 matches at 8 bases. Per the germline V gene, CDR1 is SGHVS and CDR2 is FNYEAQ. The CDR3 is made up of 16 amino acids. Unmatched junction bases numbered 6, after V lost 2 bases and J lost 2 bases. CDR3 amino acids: CASSLSSGANTDTQYF. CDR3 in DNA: TGTGCCAGCAGCTTAAGTAGCGGGGCGAACACAGATACGCAGTATTTT.

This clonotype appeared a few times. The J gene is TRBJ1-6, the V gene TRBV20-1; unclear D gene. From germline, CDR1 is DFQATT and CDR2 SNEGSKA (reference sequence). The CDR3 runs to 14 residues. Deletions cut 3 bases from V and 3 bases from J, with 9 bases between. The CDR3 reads CSASSLLYNSPLHF. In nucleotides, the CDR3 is TGCAGTGCTAGTTCGCTCCTCTATAATTCACCCCTCCACTTT.

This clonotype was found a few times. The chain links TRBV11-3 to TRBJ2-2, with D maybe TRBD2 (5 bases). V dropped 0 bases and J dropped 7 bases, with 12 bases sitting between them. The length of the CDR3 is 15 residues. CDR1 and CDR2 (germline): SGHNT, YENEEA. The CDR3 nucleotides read TGTGCCAGCAGCTTAGAGGCCGGGGTTAACGGGGAGCTGTTTTTT. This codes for CASSLEAGVNGELFF.

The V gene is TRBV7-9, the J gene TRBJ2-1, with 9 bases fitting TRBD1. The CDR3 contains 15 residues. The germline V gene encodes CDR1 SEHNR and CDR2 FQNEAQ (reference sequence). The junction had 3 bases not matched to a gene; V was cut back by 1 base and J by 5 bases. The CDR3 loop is CASSLGDRAHNEQFF. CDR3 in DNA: TGTGCCAGCAGCTTAGGGGACAGGGCCCACAATGAGCAGTTCTTC.

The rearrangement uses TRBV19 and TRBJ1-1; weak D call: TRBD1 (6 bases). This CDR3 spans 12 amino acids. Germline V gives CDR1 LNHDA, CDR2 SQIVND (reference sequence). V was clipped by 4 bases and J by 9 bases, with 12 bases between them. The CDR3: CASSTDRLKAFF. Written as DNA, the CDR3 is TGTGCCAGTAGTACGGACAGACTTAAAGCTTTCTTT.

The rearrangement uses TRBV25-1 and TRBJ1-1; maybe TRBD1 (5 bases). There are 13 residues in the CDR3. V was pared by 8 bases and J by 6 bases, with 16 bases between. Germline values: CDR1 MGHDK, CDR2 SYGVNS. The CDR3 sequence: CASGLGVRSEAFF. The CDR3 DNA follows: TGTGCCAGCGGTTTGGGGGTAAGGTCTGAAGCTTTCTTT.

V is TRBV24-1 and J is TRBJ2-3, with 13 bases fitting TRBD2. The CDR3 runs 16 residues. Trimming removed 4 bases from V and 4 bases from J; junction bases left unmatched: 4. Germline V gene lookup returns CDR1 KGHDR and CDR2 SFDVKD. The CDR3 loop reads CATSDNGLAGADTQYF. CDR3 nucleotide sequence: TGTGCCACCAGTGACAACGGACTAGCGGGAGCAGATACGCAGTATTTT.

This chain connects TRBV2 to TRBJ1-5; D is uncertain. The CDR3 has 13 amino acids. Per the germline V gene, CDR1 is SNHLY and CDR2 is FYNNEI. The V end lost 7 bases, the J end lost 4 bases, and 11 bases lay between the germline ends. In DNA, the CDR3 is TGTGCCAGCACCCCGTTGTTAAATCAGCCCCAGCATTTT. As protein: CASTPLLNQPQHF.

CDR3 in DNA: TGTGCCAGCAGCGTGGGGGGGATTGATGAGCAGTTCTTC. Its protein product is CASSVGGIDEQFF. This chain connects TRBV5-4 to TRBJ2-1, with TRBD2 identical over 7 bases. CDR1 and CDR2 (germline): SGHNT, YYREEE (reference sequence). V shed 4 bases, J shed 8 bases, and the junction held 6 bases outside the gene matches. The CDR3 is made up of 13 amino acids.

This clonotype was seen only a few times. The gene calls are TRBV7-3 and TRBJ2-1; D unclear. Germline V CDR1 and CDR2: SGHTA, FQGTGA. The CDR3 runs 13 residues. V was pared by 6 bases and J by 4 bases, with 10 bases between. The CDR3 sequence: CASSMGTYNEQFF. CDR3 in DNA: TGTGCCAGCAGTATGGGCACTTACAATGAGCAGTTCTTC.

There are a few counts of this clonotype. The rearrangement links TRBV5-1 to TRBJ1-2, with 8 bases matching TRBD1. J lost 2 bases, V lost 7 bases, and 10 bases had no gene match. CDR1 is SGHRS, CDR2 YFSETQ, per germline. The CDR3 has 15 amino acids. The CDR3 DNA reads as TGCGCCAGCGGACAGGGTACCATTTCGAACTATGGCTACACCTTC. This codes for CASGQGTISNYGYTF.

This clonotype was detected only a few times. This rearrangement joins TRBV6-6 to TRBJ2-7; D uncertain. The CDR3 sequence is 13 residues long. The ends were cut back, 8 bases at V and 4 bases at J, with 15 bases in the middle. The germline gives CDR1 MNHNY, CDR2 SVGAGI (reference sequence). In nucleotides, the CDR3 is TGTGCCAGCCTCCCCTTGGATGGTTACGAGCAGTACTTC. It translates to CASLPLDGYEQYF.

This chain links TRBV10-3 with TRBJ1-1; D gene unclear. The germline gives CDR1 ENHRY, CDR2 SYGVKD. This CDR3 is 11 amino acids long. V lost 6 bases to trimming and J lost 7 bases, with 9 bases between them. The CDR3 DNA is TGTGCCATCAGAGAACAGATTGAAGCTTTCTTT. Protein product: CAIREQIEAFF.

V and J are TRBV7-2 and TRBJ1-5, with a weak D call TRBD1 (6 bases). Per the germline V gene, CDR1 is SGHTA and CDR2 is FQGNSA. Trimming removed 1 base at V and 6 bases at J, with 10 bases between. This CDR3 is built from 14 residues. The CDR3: CASSLEQGGQPQHF. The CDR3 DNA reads TGTGCCAGCAGCTTAGAACAGGGTGGTCAGCCCCAGCATTTT.

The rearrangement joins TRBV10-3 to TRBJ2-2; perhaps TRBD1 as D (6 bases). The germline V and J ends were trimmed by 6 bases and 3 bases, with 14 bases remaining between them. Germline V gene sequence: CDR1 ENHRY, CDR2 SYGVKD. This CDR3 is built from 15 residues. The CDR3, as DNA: TGTGCCATCAGGCCAGACAGGCCGGACACCGGGGAGCTGTTTTTT. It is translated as CAIRPDRPDTGELFF.